This T cell receptor (beta chain) emerged from a study of Graves' ophthalmopathy and Graves' hyperthyroidism. The study's findings and limits: Classification of ophthalmopathy versus stable hyperthyroidism by a 13-signature model yielded around 90% sensitivity and around 77% specificity.

Isolation of PBMCs was performed using around 9.5 ml of fresh peripheral blood. TCR beta CDR3 amplification used RNA transcripts. RT-PCR in the first round used HTBI primers; a second-round multiplex PCR followed. One entry per CDR3 protein, called by TCRdb with MiXCR from the multiplex PCR reads. The sample includes around 670,000 distinct CDR3 sequences, roughly 40% of them seen just once. Notes on this clonotype: Its antigen is currently unknown.

Germline V gives CDR1 DFQATT, CDR2 SNEGSKA (reference sequence). The CDR3 runs 11 residues. V was cut by 6 bases and J by 11 bases, with 14 bases left in between. Sequences were obtained from peripheral blood. This TCR came from an adult man with Graves' ophthalmopathy. The chain has TRBV20-1 and TRBJ1-5; D unresolved. As DNA, the CDR3 is TGCAGTGCCACCCATGGGGAGGCCCAGCATTTT. Translating gives CSATHGEAQHF.